The T cell receptor beta chain described here comes from a study of blood T cell repertoires in COVID-19. Germline assignment: CDR1 MNHEY and CDR2 SVGAGI. This CDR3 contains 15 residues. Trimming removed 5 bases at V and 3 bases at J, with 15 bases between. TCRdb's copy holds only in-frame clones and misses some; the assay was immunoSEQ multiplex PCR. The sample has some 350,000 clones, nearly 90% seen once. The sample consisted of peripheral blood. This TCR was recovered from a man aged 18 to 30 with active or convalescent COVID-19. The genes are TRBV6-5 and TRBJ2-3; D is possibly TRBD1 (5 bases). The CDR3 here is CASSTRQSLTDTQYF. In DNA form, the CDR3 reads TGTGCCAGCAGTACCCGACAGAGCCTAACAGATACGCAGTATTTT.